What follows are 13 T cell receptor beta chains derived from one specimen sequenced in a study of blood T cell repertoires in COVID-19. Assay: immunoSEQ multiplex PCR; the TCRdb copy retains only in-frame clones and omits some. This table has a few hundred thousand clones, roughly 86% appearing once. The sequencing input was PBMCs or T cells enriched from blood (not recorded which). The receptors stem from a woman in her fifties or sixties who had been exposed to COVID-19.

This clone was detected only once. J is TRBJ1-5 and V is TRBV30, with 8 nucleotides matching TRBD1. Germline trimming cut 5 bases from V and 1 base from J; bases unmatched to any gene: 1. The CDR3 covers 13 residues. Germline V gene data show CDR1 as GTSNPN and CDR2 as SVGIG (reference sequence). DNA of the CDR3: TGTGCCTGGCAGGGGGCGAGCAATCAGCCCCAGCATTTT. Translation gives CAWQGASNQPQHF.

The rearrangement uses TRBV18 and TRBJ2-7, with 7 positions matching TRBD1. Per germline, CDR1 KGHSH and CDR2 LQKENI. Trimming at V came to 8 bases and at J to 3 bases, leaving 10 bases not matched to a gene. This CDR3 contains 14 residues. CDR3 nucleotides: TGTGCCAGCGCGAGACAGGGTTCCCACTACGAGCAGTACTTC. Protein product: CASARQGSHYEQYF.

This chain links TRBV7-8 with TRBJ1-2; D uncertain. Germline CDR1 and CDR2: SGHVS and FQNEAQ. Trimming removed 3 bases from V and 0 bases from J, with 17 bases in between. CDR3 length equals 17 residues. This CDR3 is CASSFHRAIKANYGYTF. For the CDR3, the DNA is TGTGCCAGCAGCTTTCACAGAGCCATAAAGGCTAACTATGGCTACACCTTC. The whole variable domain, filled in from reference TRBV7-8 and TRBJ1-2, reads GAGVSQSPRYKVAKRGQDVALRCDPISGHVSLFWYQQALGQGPEFLTYFQNEAQLDKSGLPSDRFFAERPEGSVSTLKIQRTQQEDSAVYLCASSFHRAIKANYGYTFGSGTRLTVV.

V gene TRBV2 combines with J gene TRBJ1-5; D remains ambiguous. This CDR3 has 13 residues. Germline assignment: CDR1 SNHLY and CDR2 FYNNEI. The germline V and J ends were trimmed by 3 bases and 0 bases, with 3 bases remaining between them. The CDR3 nucleotides are TGTGCCAGCAGTGACGGTAGCAATCAGCCCCAGCATTTT. It specifies CASSDGSNQPQHF.

The rearrangement uses TRBV7-6 and TRBJ2-3; 8 bases are shared with TRBD1. CDR3 size: 15 residues. From germline, CDR1 is SGHVS and CDR2 FNYEAQ. V lost 2 bases and J lost 6; bases outside the gene matches: 7. The CDR3 loop reads CASSLIQGALDTQYF. CDR3 DNA: TGTGCCAGCAGCTTAATTCAGGGGGCGCTGGATACGCAGTATTTT.

The rearrangement joins TRBV5-1 to TRBJ1-2; weak D call: TRBD1 (6 bases). Germline V gene lookup returns CDR1 SGHRS and CDR2 YFSETQ. This CDR3 is 14 amino acids long. The V end was cut by 0 bases, the J end by 5 bases, with 11 bases between. Written as DNA, the CDR3 is TGCGCCAGCAGCTTGGGTCGGGACAATTATGGCTACACCTTC. This translates into CASSLGRDNYGYTF.

This clone has only a few counts. A junction end diverges from the germline sequence, so it may reflect a read error. This chain joins TRBV2 and TRBJ1-5; D is unclear. Germline CDR1 and CDR2: SNHLY and FYNNEI. The CDR3 is 14 amino acids. CDR3 bases: TGTGCCAGCACTGAACGACCCTCGGGACAGCCCCAGCATTTT. The encoded protein is CASTERPSGQPQHF.

The chain combines TRBV25-1 with TRBJ1-1; 7 positions match TRBD1. Germline lookup yields CDR1 MGHDK and CDR2 SYGVNS. The CDR3 sequence is 12 residues long. The ends lost 6 bases at V and 7 bases at J; junction bases unmatched: 5. CDR3 region: CASRAGQLEAFF. In DNA, the CDR3 is TGTGCCAGCAGGGCGGGACAGCTTGAAGCTTTCTTT.

This chain connects TRBV9 to TRBJ2-5; TRBD2 is a possible D gene (7 bases). V lost 1 base and J 3 bases, leaving 13 bases between the germline ends. Germline CDR1 and CDR2: SGDLS and YYNGEE. The CDR3 runs 15 residues. CDR3 sequence reads: CASSVLGGLKETQYF. The CDR3 region has the DNA TGTGCCAGCAGCGTACTGGGGGGGCTAAAAGAGACCCAGTACTTC.

Remarks on this clone: At one boundary the junction diverges from the germline segment, which might be a read error. The chain links TRBV7-2 to TRBJ2-7; possibly TRBD1 for D (7 bases). The CDR3 contains 14 residues. CDR1 and CDR2 from the germline V gene are SGHTA and FQGNSA. The CDR3 here is CASSPQGGSHEQYF. The CDR3 DNA sequence: TGTGCCAGCAGCCCTCAGGGGGGCTCCCACGAGCAGTACTTC.

The V call is TRBV11-2, the J call TRBJ1-1; possible D gene TRBD1, 5 bases. The CDR3 totals 19 residues. The ends were cut back, 5 bases at V and 5 bases at J, with 30 bases in the middle. Per the germline V gene, CDR1 is SGHAT and CDR2 is FQNNGV. The CDR3 spells CASSGVLTRRGNVGTEAFF. The CDR3 coding sequence is TGTGCCAGCAGCGGAGTCCTCACCCGAAGGGGTAATGTGGGTACTGAAGCTTTCTTT.

This chain joins TRBV5-1 and TRBJ2-2, with 10 nucleotides matching TRBD2. The germline gives CDR1 SGHRS, CDR2 YFSETQ. There are 18 residues in the CDR3. After removal of 3 bases from V and 4 bases from J, the junction contained 12 bases not matched to a gene. CDR3 nucleotide sequence: TGCGCCAGCAGCTCCGGGACTAGCGCTCGCCGGGCCACCGGGGAGCTGTTTTTT. Its protein product is CASSSGTSARRATGELFF.

The rearrangement joins TRBV28 to TRBJ1-5, with D tentatively TRBD1 (5 bases). The CDR3 has 14 residues. Germline CDR1 reads MDHEN; CDR2 reads SYDVKM. The ends were cut back, 5 bases at V and 7 bases at J, with 15 bases in the middle. In DNA, the CDR3 is TGTGCCAGCAGTGGGGGTGGGGGGGTCCAGCCCCAGCATTTT. Amino acid sequence: CASSGGGGVQPQHF.